A single sample gave rise to the 17 T cell receptor beta chains below, sequenced in a study of CD8 T cells in Susac syndrome. The authors reverse transcribed about 0.5 to 1 ug RNA with random hexamers. TCRdb independently ran MiXCR on the immunoSEQ multiplex PCR reads; one entry per CDR3 protein. The sample records around 71,000 distinct CDR3 sequences, roughly 93% being singletons. The sample taken for sequencing was CD4+ T cells from PBMCs. These receptors were obtained from a human donor with Susac syndrome.

The chain joins TRBV28 to TRBJ2-5, with 8 bases that match TRBD1. V lost 4 bases, J lost 1 base, and 2 bases stayed unmatched. This CDR3 region has 14 residues. CDR1 MDHEN and CDR2 SYDVKM come from the germline V gene. DNA for the CDR3: TGTGCCAGCAGTTCGGGACAGGTCCAAGAGACCCAGTACTTC. Protein: CASSSGQVQETQYF.

This chain joins TRBV30 and TRBJ2-2; D is ambiguous. The CDR3 consists of 12 residues. Trimming removed 4 bases from V and 7 bases from J, with 10 bases in between. Germline V gene data show CDR1 as GTSNPN and CDR2 as SVGIG (reference sequence). Here the CDR3 reads CAWTGTSGELFF. The CDR3 bases are TGTGCCTGGACCGGCACGAGCGGGGAGCTGTTTTTT.

This clonotype has only one observation. The gene calls are TRBV9 and TRBJ2-1, with 12 bases lining up with TRBD2. V was clipped by 3 bases and J by 8 bases; unmatched bases: 3. Germline V CDR1 and CDR2: SGDLS, YYNGEE. The CDR3 runs to 14 residues. CDR3 sequence (DNA): TGTGCCAGCAGCGGGACTAGCGGGGTCTATGAGCAGTTCTTC. It codes for CASSGTSGVYEQFF.

This chain uses TRBV7-8 with TRBJ1-2, with D maybe TRBD1 (5 bases). The V and J ends lost 5 bases and 4 bases respectively, with 14 bases between them. This CDR3 is built from 14 residues. The germline V gene has CDR1 SGHVS and CDR2 FQNEAQ. The CDR3 is CASSLGGGGYGYTF. The DNA of the CDR3 is TGTGCCAGCAGCCTCGGGGGGGGAGGCTATGGCTACACCTTC.

CDR3 in DNA: TGCGCCAGCAGCTTGGGTGGCACCTTAGATTCACCCCTCCACTTT. Protein sequence: CASSLGGTLDSPLHF. The chain carries TRBV5-1 and TRBJ1-6; D gene uncertain. Germline V gene data show CDR1 as SGHRS and CDR2 as YFSETQ. CDR3 length: 15 amino acids. The ends were cut back, 0 bases at V and 8 bases at J, with 12 bases in the middle.

This chain connects TRBV28 to TRBJ1-5, with TRBD1 as a possible D gene (6 bases). The V end lost 6 bases, the J end lost 4 bases, and 13 bases lay between the germline ends. This CDR3 is 14 amino acids long. The germline CDR1 and CDR2 sequences are MDHEN and SYDVKM. CDR3 bases: TGTGCCAGCAGGTTACAGGGACAAAATCAGCCCCAGCATTTT. Translation gives CASRLQGQNQPQHF.

The chain joins TRBV7-3 to TRBJ2-3, with 7 positions matching TRBD2. The germline gives CDR1 SGHTA, CDR2 FQGTGA. Unmatched junction bases numbered 8, after V lost 3 bases and J lost 2 bases. CDR3 length: 16 residues. CDR3 DNA: TGTGCCAGCAGCTTTAGCCCTAGCGGCAACACAGATACGCAGTATTTT. This translates into CASSFSPSGNTDTQYF.

V is TRBV18 and J is TRBJ2-7, with 7 bases fitting TRBD2. J lost 2 bases, V lost 3 bases, and 13 bases had no gene match. The V gene's germline CDR1 is KGHSH and CDR2 LQKENI. This CDR3 has 17 amino acids. DNA for the CDR3: TGTGCCAGCTCACCGCTGGCTAGCGGAAGGGGTACCTACGAGCAGTACTTC. It is translated as CASSPLASGRGTYEQYF.

The rearrangement uses TRBV20-1 and TRBJ2-3, with 9 positions matching TRBD1. Germline V CDR1 and CDR2: DFQATT, SNEGSKA (reference sequence). The CDR3 spans 14 residues. V lost 3 bases and J lost 4; bases outside the gene matches: 5. CDR3 DNA sequence: TGCAGTGCTAGGGGCACAGGGGGCGCAGATACGCAGTATTTT. It yields the protein CSARGTGGADTQYF.

The chain combines TRBV18 with TRBJ1-4; 7 positions match TRBD1. Germline V gene data show CDR1 as KGHSH and CDR2 as LQKENI. The CDR3 is 16 amino acids. V was clipped by 3 bases and J by 5 bases; unmatched bases: 9. The CDR3 reads CASSPRDSLRNEKLFF. In DNA form, the CDR3 reads TGTGCCAGCTCACCTCGGGACAGCCTTAGAAATGAAAAACTGTTTTTT.

The rearrangement links TRBV6-2 or TRBV6-3 to TRBJ1-5, with a weak D call TRBD1 (5 bases). This CDR3 region has 14 residues. Germline CDR1 and CDR2: MNHEY and SVGEGT. V lost 8 bases to trimming and J lost 7 bases, with 18 bases between them. CDR3 amino acids: CASSWHTGHQPQHF. The CDR3 DNA follows: TGTGCCAGCTCCTGGCACACAGGACACCAGCCCCAGCATTTT.

This chain joins TRBV28 and TRBJ2-5; 10 bases align to TRBD1. Germline CDR1 reads MDHEN; CDR2 reads SYDVKM. V dropped 6 bases and J dropped 7; count of bases not matched to a gene: 11. The CDR3 runs to 15 residues. CDR3 protein: CASSEPGQGRGTQYF. The CDR3 coding sequence is TGTGCCAGCAGCGAACCGGGACAGGGGAGGGGGACCCAGTACTTC.

The V and J genes are TRBV7-2 and TRBJ2-7; D might be TRBD2 (6 bases). CDR3 length: 13 amino acids. V lost 1 base and J 10 bases, leaving 14 bases between the germline ends. Germline CDR1 SGHTA, CDR2 FQGNSA. The CDR3 sequence is CASSLGVREVQYF. The DNA of the CDR3 is TGTGCCAGCAGCTTAGGAGTAAGGGAGGTACAGTACTTC.

CDR3 nucleotides: TGTGCCAGCAGGCAGACAGGAAATGGAAACACCATATATTTT. Protein: CASRQTGNGNTIYF. J is TRBJ1-3 and V is TRBV21-1; the table's D call TRBD1 went unverified against the DNA. TRBV21-1 is an annotated pseudogene. The CDR3 covers 14 residues.

This clonotype was observed a single time. The genes are TRBV6-2 or TRBV6-3 and TRBJ1-1; D not certain. This CDR3 has 14 amino acids. Per the germline V gene, CDR1 is MNHEY and CDR2 is SVGEGT. V lost 7 bases and J lost 0, with 12 bases in between. The CDR3 here is CASTRSRVNTEAFF. The CDR3 bases are TGTGCCAGCACCCGTTCCCGAGTGAACACTGAAGCTTTCTTT.

This sequence joins TRBV7-9 and TRBJ1-4; D gene ambiguous. V lost 1 base, J lost 10 bases, and 13 bases lay in between. The CDR3 is 14 amino acids. CDR1 SEHNR and CDR2 FQNEAQ come from the germline V gene (reference sequence). CDR3: CASSLVGAEVKLFF. The DNA for the CDR3 is TGTGCCAGCAGCTTAGTAGGCGCCGAGGTAAAACTGTTTTTT.

This clonotype occurred once. CDR3 residues: CSARGAPTGPNEKLFF. CDR3 DNA: TGCAGTGCTAGAGGGGCTCCGACAGGGCCAAATGAAAAACTGTTTTTT. The chain is built from TRBV20-1 and TRBJ1-4; 7 bases are shared with TRBD1. Germline assignment: CDR1 DFQATT and CDR2 SNEGSKA (reference sequence). The CDR3 covers 16 residues. J lost 5 bases, V lost 1 base, and 10 bases had no gene match.